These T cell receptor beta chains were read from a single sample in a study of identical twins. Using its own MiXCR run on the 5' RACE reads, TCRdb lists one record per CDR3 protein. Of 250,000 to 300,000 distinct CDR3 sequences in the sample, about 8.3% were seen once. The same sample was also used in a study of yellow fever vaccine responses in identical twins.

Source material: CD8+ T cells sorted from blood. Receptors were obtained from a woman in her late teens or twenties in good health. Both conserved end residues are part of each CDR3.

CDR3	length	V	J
CSARALSTGELFF	13	TRBV20-1	TRBJ2-2
CASSQRYSGTGEHNEQFF	18	TRBV4-3	TRBJ2-1
CASSVRLADNEQFF	14	TRBV9	TRBJ2-1
CASRTGAYEQYF	12	TRBV12-3/TRBV12-4	TRBJ2-7
CASSSQGARSPLHF	14	TRBV7-6	TRBJ1-6
CSVVESGPYEQYF	13	TRBV29-1	TRBJ2-7
CATSDPTRSNEQFF	14	TRBV24-1	TRBJ2-1
CASDGGRALQETQYF	15	TRBV18	TRBJ2-5
CASSRPPPSYEQYF	14	TRBV6-1	TRBJ2-7
CASSLADRSGANVLTF	16	TRBV7-9	TRBJ2-6
CASSFQTYEQYF	12	TRBV7-9	TRBJ2-7
CASSDGTSGNEQFF	14	TRBV6-4	TRBJ2-1
CASSLSHSYEQYF	13	TRBV27	TRBJ2-7
CAIRALAGGNYEQYF	15	TRBV10-3	TRBJ2-7
CSARGAGKYYEQYF	14	TRBV20-1	TRBJ2-7
CASSFNPWGGELFF	14	TRBV27	TRBJ2-2
CASSFDPSSYNEQFF	15	TRBV3-1	TRBJ2-1
CASSQEINRVIQYF	14	TRBV4-3	TRBJ2-4
CASSQGDSRPGEQYF	15	TRBV4-1	TRBJ2-7
CSAPARLAGGRVGETQYF	18	TRBV20-1	TRBJ2-5
CASSELAHEQYF	12	TRBV13	TRBJ2-7
CASSLSTGATNYGYTF	16	TRBV7-9	TRBJ1-2
CASSVGGAPNEQFF	14	TRBV9	TRBJ2-1
CATSRSQGMTYNEQFF	16	TRBV15	TRBJ2-1
CASSQSGRNEQFF	13	TRBV16	TRBJ2-1
CASSWVGGEQYF	12	TRBV7-2	TRBJ2-7
CASSTRDSSYNEQFF	15	TRBV27	TRBJ2-1
CATSDFGETQYF	12	TRBV24-1	TRBJ2-5
CASRPTGSYTDTQYF	15	TRBV7-9	TRBJ2-3
CASSQETSNEQFF	13	TRBV4-1	TRBJ2-1
CASSEDWGQVYEQYF	15	TRBV4-3	TRBJ2-7
CASSEPGLALKETQYF	16	TRBV9	TRBJ2-5